This T cell receptor (beta chain) was sequenced during a study of patients and donors after allogeneic stem cell transplantation. One entry per CDR3 protein results from TCRdb running MiXCR on the RT-PCR reads. The sample yields 390,000 or so distinct CDR3 sequences, approximately 16% seen once. Trimming took 4 bases from V and 11 from J; bases not matched to a gene: 8. This CDR3 comprises 13 residues. CDR1 and CDR2 (germline): SGHRS, YFSETQ. J is TRBJ2-1 and V is TRBV5-1; TRBD2 aligns across 8 bases. The TCR sequence derives from a human donor who was either an allogeneic HSCT recipient or a stem cell or donor lymphocyte infusion donor (not recorded which). It is not recorded whose cells these are; they may come from a transplant donor. Sequenced: blood, either unsorted or a sorted T cell fraction (not recorded which). Here the CDR3 reads CASSPTAGGQQFF. CDR3 nucleotide sequence: TGCGCCAGCAGCCCTACTGCGGGAGGCCAGCAGTTCTTC.